This is a list of T cell receptor beta chains from one sample in a study of T cell responses to AZD1222 COVID-19 vaccine. Measured with immunoSEQ multiplex PCR; TCRdb has only the in-frame clones, and not every one. The repertoire holds 83,000 or so clones, with over 75% as singletons. The source was peripheral blood, collected on day 0 of MenACWY control vaccination. The receptors stem from an adult in good health. CDR3s include the opening cysteine and the closing phenylalanine or tryptophan. A D gene is named only where the DNA matches it firmly. Clone size is stated in some rows and not others, as once, few, many or a class when expanded.

v_gene	d_gene	abundance	j_gene	CDR3aa	CDR3nt
TRBV7-2	TRBD2	-	TRBJ2-7	CASSSEGLAGRSEQYF	TGTGCCAGCAGCTCCGAGGGACTAGCGGGACGGAGTGAGCAGTACTTC
TRBV19	-	-	TRBJ1-2	CASTSGYGVYGYTF	TGTGCCAGTACATCCGGGTACGGAGTCTATGGCTACACCTTC
TRBV6-5	TRBD1	-	TRBJ2-7	CASSSRDRVIGQYF	TGTGCCAGCAGTTCCCGGGACAGGGTAATTGGGCAGTACTTC
TRBV6-1	-	-	TRBJ1-5	CASSESGGLEPQHF	TGTGCCAGCAGTGAATCTGGGGGTTTGGAGCCCCAGCATTTT
TRBV27	TRBD2	once	TRBJ2-3	CASSSLGTTDTDTQYF	TGTGCCAGCAGTTCGCTAGGGACTACCGACACAGATACGCAGTATTTT
TRBV7-2	-	-	TRBJ2-7	CASSTYLQGDYEQYF	TGTGCCAGCAGCACCTACCTTCAGGGAGACTACGAGCAGTACTTC
TRBV18	TRBD1	-	TRBJ2-7	CASSPPTDRAGQYF	TGTGCCAGCTCACCACCGACGGACAGGGCAGGGCAGTACTTC
TRBV6-2/TRBV6-3	TRBD2	-	TRBJ2-7	CASSYGLAGGPTYEQYF	TGTGCCAGCAGTTACGGGCTAGCGGGAGGTCCCACCTACGAGCAGTACTTC
TRBV28	TRBD1	-	TRBJ2-2	CASRGTGRTGELFF	TGTGCCAGCAGGGGGACAGGGCGAACCGGGGAGCTGTTTTTT
TRBV11-2	TRBD2	-	TRBJ2-7	CASSTTSGLYEQYF	TGTGCCAGCAGCACTACTAGCGGGCTCTACGAGCAGTACTTC
TRBV10-3	-	few	TRBJ1-5	CAISLGGTNRSANQPQHF	TGTGCCATCTCCTTAGGGGGTACCAACAGGTCTGCCAATCAGCCCCAGCATTTT
TRBV28	TRBD1	-	TRBJ1-6	CASSSGTENSPLHF	TGTGCCAGCAGTTCCGGGACAGAGAATTCACCCCTCCACTTT
TRBV7-9	-	-	TRBJ1-2	CASTATGGAYYGYTF	TGTGCCAGCACCGCTACGGGGGGCGCTTACTATGGCTACACCTTC
TRBV4-3	-	-	TRBJ1-1	CASSQDRAGVTEAFF	TGCGCCAGCAGCCAAGACAGGGCAGGCGTCACTGAAGCTTTCTTT
TRBV29-1	TRBD1	once	TRBJ1-2	CSVGGQGVLYGYTF	TGCAGCGTGGGGGGACAGGGGGTTCTCTATGGCTACACCTTC
TRBV28	-	-	TRBJ1-4	CASSLSLSPGLFF	TGTGCCAGCAGTTTATCTCTTTCCCCTGGACTGTTTTTT
TRBV10-2	-	-	TRBJ2-7	CASSERGAARAYEQYF	TGCGCCAGCAGTGAGCGCGGCGCAGCCCGTGCCTACGAGCAGTACTTC
TRBV18	TRBD2	once	TRBJ2-7	CASLLAGSYEQYF	TGTGCCAGCCTACTAGCGGGATCCTACGAGCAGTACTTC
TRBV6-6	-	-	TRBJ1-1	CASSPTGRRGSNTEAFF	TGTGCCAGCAGTCCTACTGGCAGGCGGGGGAGCAACACTGAAGCTTTCTTT
TRBV28	-	-	TRBJ2-7	CASSPTDLREQYF	TGTGCCAGCAGCCCGACCGATCTACGTGAGCAGTACTTC
TRBV5-6	TRBD1	-	TRBJ2-7	CASSLPWGTGKYEQYF	TGTGCCAGCAGCCTACCCTGGGGGACAGGTAAATACGAGCAGTACTTC
TRBV24-1	-	-	TRBJ1-5	CATSDSQGMGNQPQHF	TGTGCCACCAGTGATTCTCAGGGTATGGGCAATCAGCCCCAGCATTTT
TRBV28	TRBD1	-	TRBJ2-7	CASSLRQGYPYEQYF	TGTGCCAGCAGTTTACGACAGGGGTACCCCTACGAGCAGTACTTC
TRBV30	-	-	TRBJ2-7	CAWSASEKQYF	TGTGCCTGGAGTGCATCGGAAAAGCAGTACTTC
TRBV7-9	TRBD2	-	TRBJ2-2	CASSPVVAGLNTGELFF	TGTGCCAGCAGCCCCGTTGTAGCGGGATTGAACACCGGGGAGCTGTTTTTT
TRBV3-1/TRBV3-2	-	-	TRBJ1-2	CASSQDSTGEGYTF	TGTGCCAGCAGCCAAGATAGTACCGGGGAGGGCTACACCTTC
TRBV28	-	-	TRBJ2-7	CASSLLGEQSSYEQYF	TGTGCCAGCAGTTTATTAGGCGAGCAGAGCTCCTACGAGCAGTACTTC
TRBV2	TRBD1	-	TRBJ1-4	CASSDLDRGEKLFF	TGTGCCAGCAGTGACCTGGACAGGGGGGAAAAACTGTTTTTT
TRBV20-1	-	-	TRBJ1-5	CSASWDSNQPQHF	TGCAGTGCTAGTTGGGACAGCAATCAGCCCCAGCATTTT
TRBV5-1	TRBD2	-	TRBJ2-3	CASSAGTRLTDTQYF	TGCGCCAGCAGCGCCGGGACTAGACTCACAGATACGCAGTATTTT
TRBV6-5	-	-	TRBJ1-2	CASSYSYSADGYTF	TGTGCCAGCAGTTACTCGTACAGCGCGGATGGCTACACCTTC
TRBV28	TRBD1	-	TRBJ1-2	CASSLLSRQGDDYGYTF	TGTGCCAGCAGCCTTTTATCCCGACAGGGTGATGACTATGGCTACACCTTC
TRBV5-1	TRBD1	-	TRBJ2-6	CASRSDRGGSGANVLTF	TGCGCCAGCAGATCGGACAGGGGAGGCTCTGGGGCCAACGTCCTGACTTTC
TRBV9	-	few	TRBJ2-1	CASSALRTPGEQFF	TGTGCCAGCAGCGCTCTCCGGACCCCGGGAGAGCAGTTCTTC
TRBV5-4	TRBD2	-	TRBJ2-7	CASSSSGSSYEQYF	TGTGCCAGCAGCTCTAGCGGGAGCTCCTACGAGCAGTACTTC
TRBV6-5	TRBD2	-	TRBJ2-3	CASNWRESSTDTQYF	TGTGCCAGCAATTGGCGGGAGTCTAGCACAGATACGCAGTATTTT
TRBV4-3	TRBD2	-	TRBJ2-7	CASSQSTSGGRAIEQYF	TGCGCCAGCAGCCAATCAACCTCGGGCGGGAGGGCCATCGAGCAGTACTTC
TRBV4-2	-	-	TRBJ2-3	CASSQANTDTQYF	TGTGCCAGCAGCCAAGCAAATACAGATACGCAGTATTTT
TRBV12-5	TRBD2	-	TRBJ2-2	CASGFRGRAFGTGELFF	TGTGCTAGTGGTTTTCGCGGGAGGGCATTTGGCACCGGGGAGCTGTTTTTT
TRBV27	TRBD1	-	TRBJ2-7	CASSFRDRAYEQYF	TGTGCCAGCAGTTTCCGGGACAGGGCCTACGAGCAGTACTTC
TRBV28	TRBD1	-	TRBJ1-4	CASTRDRVYEKLFF	TGTGCCAGCACCCGGGACAGGGTTTATGAAAAACTGTTTTTT
TRBV7-2	TRBD1	-	TRBJ1-2	CASSLQGDYGYTF	TGTGCCAGCAGCTTACAGGGGGACTATGGCTACACCTTC
TRBV29-1	TRBD2	-	TRBJ2-6	CSVEVGRLALSGANVLTF	TGCAGCGTTGAAGTAGGGCGACTAGCGCTCTCTGGGGCCAACGTCCTGACTTTC
TRBV10-3	-	once	TRBJ2-3	CATTRGERSDTQYF	TGTGCCACCACCCGAGGGGAGCGTTCCGATACGCAGTATTTT
TRBV30	TRBD1	-	TRBJ2-7	CAWTPGTGLSYEQYF	TGTGCCTGGACCCCCGGGACAGGGCTTTCCTACGAGCAGTACTTC
TRBV6-1	-	-	TRBJ1-3	CASSERYIGNTIYF	TGTGCCAGCAGTGAACGATACATCGGAAACACCATATATTTT
TRBV30	-	-	TRBJ2-6	CAWMAYRSGANVLTF	TGTGCCTGGATGGCATATCGCTCTGGGGCCAACGTCCTGACTTTC
TRBV25-1	-	few	TRBJ1-2	CASSEYNRNYGYTF	TGTGCCAGCAGTGAATACAACAGAAACTATGGCTACACCTTC
TRBV5-1	TRBD1	-	TRBJ2-4	CASSLGIDRGGKNIQYF	TGCGCCAGCAGCTTGGGGATTGACAGGGGAGGCAAAAACATTCAGTACTTC
TRBV11-2	-	-	TRBJ1-1	CASSLFLVTEAFF	TGTGCCAGCAGCTTATTCTTGGTCACTGAAGCTTTCTTT
TRBV19	-	-	TRBJ2-1	CASSPLGMGEQFF	TGTGCCAGTAGTCCTCTAGGAATGGGTGAGCAGTTCTTC
TRBV7-8	TRBD2	-	TRBJ2-3	CATEGSSGEDTQYF	TGTGCCACGGAGGGGTCTAGCGGGGAGGATACGCAGTATTTT
TRBV5-6	-	-	TRBJ1-2	CASSLSGSGGYGYTF	TGTGCCAGCAGCTTATCAGGGTCGGGTGGCTATGGCTACACCTTC
TRBV29-1	TRBD1	-	TRBJ2-2	CSGRQGNTGELFF	TGCAGCGGACGACAGGGGAACACCGGGGAGCTGTTTTTT